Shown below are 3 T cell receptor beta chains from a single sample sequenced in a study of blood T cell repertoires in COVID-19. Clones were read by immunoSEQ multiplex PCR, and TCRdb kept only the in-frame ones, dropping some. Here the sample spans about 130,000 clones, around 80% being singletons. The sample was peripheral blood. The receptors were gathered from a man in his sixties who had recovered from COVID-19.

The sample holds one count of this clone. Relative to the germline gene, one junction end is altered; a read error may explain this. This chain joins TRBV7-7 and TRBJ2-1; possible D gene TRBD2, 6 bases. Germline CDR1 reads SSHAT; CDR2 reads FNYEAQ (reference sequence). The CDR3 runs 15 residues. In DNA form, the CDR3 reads TGTGCTAGCAGCCCCAGTCTCGGAGGGTTCAATGAGCAGTTCTTC. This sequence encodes CASSPSLGGFNEQFF. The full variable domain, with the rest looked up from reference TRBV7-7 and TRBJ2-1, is GAGVSQSPRYKVTKRGQDVTLRCDPISSHATLYWYQQALGQGPEFLTYFNYEAQPDKSGLPSDRFSAERPEGSISTLTIQRTEQRDSAMYRCASSPSLGGFNEQFFGPGTRLTVL.

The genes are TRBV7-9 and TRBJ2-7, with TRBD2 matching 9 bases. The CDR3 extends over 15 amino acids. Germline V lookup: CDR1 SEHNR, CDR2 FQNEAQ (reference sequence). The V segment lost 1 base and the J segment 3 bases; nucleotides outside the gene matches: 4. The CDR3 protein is CASSLGLAADYEQYF. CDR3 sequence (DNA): TGTGCCAGCAGCTTAGGACTAGCGGCAGACTACGAGCAGTACTTC.

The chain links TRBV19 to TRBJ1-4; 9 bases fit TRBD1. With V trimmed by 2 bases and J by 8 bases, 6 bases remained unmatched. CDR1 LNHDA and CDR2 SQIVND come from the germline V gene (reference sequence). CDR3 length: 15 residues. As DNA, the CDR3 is TGTGCCAGTAGTATACCCGGGACAGGGCAAGAAAAACTGTTTTTT. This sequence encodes CASSIPGTGQEKLFF.